One sample yielded the 11 T cell receptor beta chains listed below, sequenced in a study of blood T cell repertoires in COVID-19. Data came from immunoSEQ multiplex PCR; TCRdb stores just in-frame clones and leaves some out. The sample contains 70,000 or so clones, approximately 90% of which appear only once. The sequenced material came from peripheral blood. The receptors come from a man between 60 and 75 years old with acute or convalescent COVID-19.

This clone was counted once. The V gene is TRBV29-1, the J gene TRBJ1-2; D not resolved. CDR3 length: 13 amino acids. CDR1 is SQVTM, CDR2 ANQGSEA, per germline. The germline V and J ends were trimmed by 0 bases and 6 bases, with 11 bases remaining between them. The DNA of the CDR3 is TGCAGCGTTGAAGATCCCACTTCCGATGGCTACACCTTC. This codes for CSVEDPTSDGYTF.

The rearrangement joins TRBV29-1 to TRBJ1-5, with TRBD1 matching 9 bases. V gave up 8 bases and J gave up 0 bases; unmatched junction bases: 23. CDR3 length: 20 amino acids. The germline CDR1 and CDR2 sequences are SQVTM and ANQGSEA. CDR3 amino acids: CSLNPPLRDRDPYSNQPQHF. CDR3 coding DNA: TGCAGCCTAAACCCACCTCTTCGGGACAGGGATCCGTATAGCAATCAGCCCCAGCATTTT.

In its sample, this clone was seen once. The gene calls are TRBV29-1 and TRBJ1-4; maybe TRBD1 (5 bases). The germline V gene encodes CDR1 SQVTM and CDR2 ANQGSEA. The CDR3 loop spans 13 amino acids. V was trimmed by 5 bases and J by 4 bases, leaving 11 bases between them. The CDR3 coding sequence is TGCAGCGTTAAACAGGACAATAATGAAAAACTGTTTTTT. It specifies CSVKQDNNEKLFF.

The genes are TRBV18 and TRBJ1-5, with D perhaps TRBD1 (5 bases). The CDR3 is 13 amino acids. The V and J ends lost 3 bases and 6 bases respectively, with 9 bases between them. Looked up from germline, CDR1 is KGHSH and CDR2 is LQKENI. The CDR3 nucleotides read TGTGCCAGCTCACCTCCGGGGGGTCAGCCCCAGCATTTT. This codes for CASSPPGGQPQHF.

The rearrangement links TRBV7-2 to TRBJ2-4; D perhaps matches TRBD1 (5 bases). This CDR3 region has 12 residues. Deletions cut 5 bases from V and 6 bases from J, with 8 bases between. Germline assignment: CDR1 SGHTA and CDR2 FQGNSA. CDR3 region: CASSKTVNIQYF. CDR3 sequence (DNA): TGTGCCAGCAGCAAGACAGTAAACATTCAGTACTTC.

This clone was seen a handful of times. A junction end diverges from the germline sequence, so it may reflect a read error. The rearrangement uses TRBV6-1 and TRBJ2-7; maybe TRBD2 (6 bases). The CDR3 is 13 amino acids. CDR1 and CDR2 (germline): MNHNS, SASEGT. CDR3 in DNA: TGTGCCAGCAGAGAAGACGGGAGCGGATCGGAGTACTTC. Its protein is CASREDGSGSEYF.

CDR3 region: CASSQHGTFQETQYF. CDR3 in DNA: TGTGCCAGCAGCCAGCACGGGACTTTCCAAGAGACCCAGTACTTC. This rearrangement joins TRBV6-5 to TRBJ2-5, with D possibly matching TRBD2 (6 bases). V was shortened by 6 bases and J by 1 base, with 15 bases between the two germline ends. Germline V gives CDR1 MNHEY, CDR2 SVGAGI. The CDR3 extends over 15 amino acids.

This chain uses TRBV29-1 with TRBJ2-7, with D possibly TRBD2 on 5 matching bases. The CDR3 is made up of 13 amino acids. Trimming shortened V by 5 bases and J by 7 bases, and 18 bases separated the two germline ends. CDR1 and CDR2 from the germline V gene are SQVTM and ANQGSEA. The CDR3 region has the DNA TGCAGCGTTAACCACGATTGGACGGGGGAGCAGTACTTC. Translating gives CSVNHDWTGEQYF.

The chain employs TRBV7-6 and TRBJ2-7; D not certain. CDR3 length: 13 amino acids. Germline lookup yields CDR1 SGHVS and CDR2 FNYEAQ. V gave up 1 base and J gave up 3 bases, with 7 bases separating them. CDR3 residues: CASSLDSFYEQYF. The CDR3 DNA sequence: TGTGCCAGCAGCTTAGACAGTTTCTACGAGCAGTACTTC.

The genes are TRBV19 and TRBJ2-5; 11 nucleotides match TRBD2. This CDR3 spans 17 amino acids. Per the germline V gene, CDR1 is LNHDA and CDR2 is SQIVND (reference sequence). V lost 5 bases, J lost 5 bases, and 13 bases stayed unmatched. In DNA form, the CDR3 reads TGTGCCAGTAGTCCGAGGGCTAGCGGGAGGTGGGAGGAGACCCAGTACTTC. It encodes CASSPRASGRWEETQYF. Full variable domain (rest looked up from reference TRBV19 and TRBJ2-5): DGGITQSPKYLFRKEGQNVTLSCEQNLNHDAMYWYRQDPGQGLRLIYYSQIVNDFQKGDIAEGYSVSREKKESFPLTVTSAQKNPTAFYLCASSPRASGRWEETQYFGPGTRLLVL.

J is TRBJ1-6 and V is TRBV11-3; D is unresolved. The CDR3 has 13 residues. Germline-derived CDR1 and CDR2 are SGHNT and YENEEA. Trimming shortened V by 1 base and J by 7 bases, and 5 bases separated the two germline ends. The CDR3 DNA reads TGTGCCAGCAGCTTAGGAGGAAATTCACCCCTCCACTTT. It yields the protein CASSLGGNSPLHF.